This TCR beta chain was identified during a study of radiation and T cells in renal cell carcinoma. Study at large: Nephrectomy followed 15 Gy stereotactic body radiation by 4 weeks. Overall study findings and caveats: From baseline, blood top tumor clonotypes peaked at 2 weeks post-radiation.

A note on this clone: Its antigen remains unknown.

Germline V gene lookup returns CDR1 SGHDT and CDR2 YYEEEE. Trimming cost V 0 bases and J 9 bases, with 15 bases left between them. This CDR3 contains 14 residues. Stated time point: baseline pretreatment blood. The treatment denotes: 15 Gy SBRT to primary tumor, nephrectomy 4 weeks later. Blood was sampled at baseline, 2 weeks and 4 weeks after SBRT. The patient's renal cell carcinoma had clear cell pathology. Profiling relied on immunoSEQ multiplex PCR, and the TCRdb table lists in-frame clones only, not all of them. The repertoire holds 90,000 to 95,000 clones, approximately 80% seen once, with around 6.7% in the top ten.

V gene TRBV5-6 combines with J gene TRBJ2-5, with no clear D. The sequence was obtained from a man aged 55 to 70 with renal cell carcinoma. The sequenced sample was blood, obtained from a patient whose treatment included radiotherapy and nephrectomy. CDR3 region: CASSLDGRISAQYF. DNA for the CDR3: TGTGCCAGCAGCTTGGATGGACGGATTTCGGCCCAGTACTTC.